A selection of T cell receptor beta chains follows, all from one sample in a study of identical twins. MiXCR, applied by TCRdb to the 5' RACE reads, yields one record per CDR3 protein. The data contain about 690,000 distinct CDR3 sequences, approximately 22% of them seen just once; the ten biggest clones take up more than 4%. These same data were also listed under a study on T cells expressing NK-cell markers.

Sequenced: PBMCs. The origin of the receptors is a woman aged 18-29 years in good health. Each CDR3 is given with its conserved first and last residue. D genes are given only for firm matches. Clone size is not always given. Where it is, it says once, few, many or a class for expanded clones.

V gene,clone size,J gene,D gene,CDR3 protein,CDR3 DNA
TRBV3-1,-,TRBJ2-5,TRBD2,CASSPRVSGTSWETQYF,TGTGCCAGCAGCCCCCGTGTCTCTGGGACTAGCTGGGAGACCCAGTACTTC
TRBV5-1,many,TRBJ2-1,-,CASSLNLGDGVEQFF,TGCGCCAGCAGCTTGAACCTAGGGGACGGGGTTGAGCAGTTCTTC
TRBV5-1,many,TRBJ1-4,-,CASSPSSNEKLFF,TGCGCCAGCAGCCCATCTTCTAATGAAAAACTGTTTTTT
TRBV3-1,-,TRBJ2-5,-,CASSTQGTLGAETQYF,TGTGCCAGCAGCACGCAGGGGACACTGGGGGCAGAGACCCAGTACTTC
TRBV6-5,-,TRBJ2-6,-,CASSYGGAGANVLTF,TGTGCCAGCAGTTACGGTGGGGCTGGGGCCAACGTCCTGACTTTC
TRBV12-3/TRBV12-4,many,TRBJ2-3,-,CASLGHTDTQYF,TGTGCCAGCCTAGGCCATACAGATACGCAGTATTTT
TRBV20-1,few,TRBJ1-2,-,CSASAQGWDGYTF,TGCAGTGCTAGTGCTCAGGGTTGGGATGGCTACACCTTC
TRBV7-9,few,TRBJ2-7,-,CASSPRGPKGGSEQYF,TGTGCCAGCAGCCCCCGGGGACCTAAAGGGGGGAGCGAGCAGTACTTC
TRBV10-3,few,TRBJ1-2,TRBD1,CAIGQDYGYTF,TGTGCCATCGGACAGGACTATGGCTACACCTTC
TRBV20-1,-,TRBJ2-3,-,CSARRGGASFTDTQYF,TGCAGTGCTAGGAGAGGGGGGGCTTCTTTCACAGATACGCAGTATTTT
TRBV2,-,TRBJ2-2,-,CASLRDSNTGELFF,TGTGCCAGCCTTCGGGACTCAAACACCGGGGAGCTGTTTTTT
TRBV6-5,once,TRBJ1-1,-,CASSLMGGNTEALF,TGTGCCAGCAGTTTGATGGGGGGGAACACTGAAGCTCTCTTT
TRBV12-3/TRBV12-4,-,TRBJ2-1,TRBD2,CASRELSGGAAYNEQFF,TGTGCCAGCAGAGAACTTAGCGGGGGGGCGGCCTACAATGAGCAGTTCTTC
TRBV5-5,-,TRBJ2-7,-,CASSFRTYYEQYF,TGTGCCAGCAGCTTTAGGACGTACTACGAGCAGTACTTC
TRBV12-3/TRBV12-4,many,TRBJ2-3,TRBD2,CASSPRTSGSISDTQYF,TGTGCCAGCAGTCCCAGGACTAGCGGGAGTATATCAGATACGCAGTATTTT
TRBV12-3/TRBV12-4,-,TRBJ2-2,-,CASSSNHLRGLFF,TGTGCCAGCAGTTCGAACCACCTCCGGGGGTTGTTTTTT
TRBV20-1,-,TRBJ2-3,TRBD2,CSARALAGYNTDTQYF,TGCAGTGCTAGAGCTCTAGCGGGGTACAACACAGATACGCAGTATTTT
TRBV15,-,TRBJ1-1,-,CATSALPRGGTEAFF,TGTGCCACCAGCGCGCTCCCCAGGGGAGGTACTGAAGCTTTCTTT
TRBV4-1,few,TRBJ2-7,TRBD1,CASSQHPGQGSYEQYF,TGCGCCAGCAGCCAGCACCCGGGACAGGGATCCTACGAGCAGTACTTC
TRBV7-9,-,TRBJ2-1,-,CASSLLASNEQFF,TGTGCCAGCAGCTTACTAGCGAGCAATGAGCAGTTCTTC
TRBV14,-,TRBJ2-7,-,CASSQDQGEQYF,TGTGCCAGCAGCCAAGATCAGGGCGAGCAGTACTTC
TRBV7-2,-,TRBJ2-3,-,CASSLFQDTQYF,TGTGCCAGCAGCTTGTTTCAAGATACGCAGTATTTT
TRBV12-3/TRBV12-4,few,TRBJ2-5,-,CASSLSVSEKTQYF,TGTGCCAGCAGTTTATCCGTGAGTGAGAAGACCCAGTACTTC
TRBV7-2,many,TRBJ1-5,TRBD1,CASSSQGYQPQHF,TGTGCCAGCAGCTCACAGGGGTATCAGCCCCAGCATTTT
TRBV29-1,-,TRBJ2-5,TRBD1,CSVNRGLETQYF,TGCAGCGTTAACAGGGGGCTGGAGACCCAGTACTTC
TRBV6-6,-,TRBJ2-3,-,CASSPPGSYTQYF,TGTGCCAGCAGTCCCCCCGGTTCGTATACGCAGTATTTT
TRBV5-1,many,TRBJ2-7,-,CASSPGTGRYEQYF,TGCGCCAGCAGCCCGGGAACGGGACGTTACGAGCAGTACTTC
TRBV29-1,few,TRBJ2-2,TRBD2,CSVVGSGATGELFF,TGCAGCGTTGTGGGTAGCGGGGCAACCGGGGAGCTGTTTTTT
TRBV29-1,-,TRBJ2-5,-,CSVGRGGQETQYF,TGCAGCGTTGGGAGGGGGGGTCAGGAGACCCAGTACTTC
TRBV28,-,TRBJ2-2,-,CASSSQKGTGELFF,TGTGCCAGCAGTTCCCAGAAAGGCACCGGGGAGCTGTTTTTT
TRBV29-1,-,TRBJ2-2,-,CSVWVTDELFF,TGCAGCGTTTGGGTGACGGACGAGCTGTTTTTT
TRBV5-1,-,TRBJ2-2,TRBD1,CAGRLGQGAFSGELFF,TGCGCCGGCAGACTCGGACAGGGGGCGTTTTCGGGGGAGCTGTTTTTT
TRBV9,-,TRBJ2-7,TRBD1,CASSLGQDPLTYEQYF,TGTGCCAGCAGCTTGGGACAGGACCCCCTTACCTACGAGCAGTACTTC
TRBV20-1,few,TRBJ1-1,TRBD1,CSARRDREAFF,TGCAGTGCTAGGCGGGACAGAGAAGCTTTCTTT
TRBV6-1,many,TRBJ1-4,-,CASSLHQGLTNEKLFF,TGTGCCAGCAGTCTTCACCAGGGTCTAACTAATGAAAAACTGTTTTTT
TRBV6-5,-,TRBJ2-1,TRBD2,CASSYLGGPYNEQFF,TGTGCCAGCAGTTACCTGGGAGGGCCCTACAATGAGCAGTTCTTC
TRBV20-1,-,TRBJ2-1,TRBD2,CSAGGTSGSFEQFF,TGCAGTGCTGGCGGGACTAGCGGGAGTTTTGAGCAGTTCTTC
TRBV2,-,TRBJ1-2,TRBD1,CASSVQQGLVYGYTF,TGTGCCAGCAGTGTCCAACAGGGGCTGGTCTATGGCTACACCTTC
TRBV29-1,few,TRBJ2-5,-,CSIRDGRETQYF,TGCAGCATACGGGACGGTCGGGAGACCCAGTACTTC
TRBV30,-,TRBJ2-3,TRBD2,CAWSGAGGSGTQYF,TGTGCCTGGAGCGGTGCGGGGGGGTCTGGCACGCAGTATTTT
TRBV27,many,TRBJ1-2,TRBD1,CASKGQGTNGYTF,TGTGCCAGCAAGGGACAGGGGACGAATGGCTACACCTTC
TRBV6-5,-,TRBJ2-1,TRBD2,CASSLRTSGVNEQFF,TGTGCCAGCAGTTTACGGACTAGCGGGGTCAATGAGCAGTTCTTC
TRBV20-1,many,TRBJ2-7,-,CSASGLTYEQYF,TGCAGTGCTAGTGGTCTTACCTACGAGCAGTACTTC
TRBV12-3/TRBV12-4,few,TRBJ2-1,-,CASSFERAYNEQFF,TGTGCCAGCAGTTTCGAAAGGGCCTACAATGAGCAGTTCTTC
TRBV10-3,many,TRBJ1-2,-,CAISLGQIYGYTF,TGTGCCATCAGCCTCGGACAGATCTATGGCTACACCTTC
TRBV12-3/TRBV12-4,-,TRBJ2-1,TRBD2,CASSLSTSVPFNYNEQFF,TGTGCCAGCAGTTTATCGACTAGCGTCCCATTTAATTACAATGAGCAGTTCTTC
TRBV12-3/TRBV12-4,few,TRBJ1-4,-,CASSKAEGEKLFF,TGTGCCAGCAGTAAGGCCGAGGGGGAAAAACTGTTTTTT
TRBV6-5,-,TRBJ2-7,-,CASSWSGSYEQYF,TGTGCCAGCAGTTGGTCGGGGTCCTACGAGCAGTACTTC
TRBV2,-,TRBJ2-1,-,CASRADHNEQFF,TGTGCCAGCAGGGCGGACCACAATGAGCAGTTCTTC
TRBV12-3/TRBV12-4,-,TRBJ2-2,-,CASSLVGYTGELFF,TGTGCCAGCAGTTTAGTAGGCTACACCGGGGAGCTGTTTTTT